A single sample is the source of the 19 T cell receptor beta chains below, sequenced in a study of technical replicates of blood from a handful of donors (dated by TCRdb to 2017 to 2019). The library was prepared using the immunoSEQ multiplex PCR assay. TCRdb mirrors the immuneACCESS table, restricted to in-frame sequences. Some clones are absent from its copies; in checked studies, under half trace to an unresolved V gene, and the reason for the others is unknown. Within this sample are 87,000 or so clones, with 85% to 95% of them counted one time only. The leading ten clones occupy under 0.35% of the sample. The sequenced material came from T cells isolated from PBMCs. Receptors were obtained from a human donor in good health.

The V and J genes are TRBV9 and TRBJ2-5, with 7 bases aligning to TRBD1. The germline V gene has CDR1 SGDLS and CDR2 YYNGEE. J gave up 1 base and V 2 bases, and 11 bases lay outside the gene matches. CDR3 length equals 17 residues. CDR3 DNA sequence: TGTGCCAGCAGCGTTCTTCTAGGGGACAGTCGCCAAGAGACCCAGTACTTC. Translated: CASSVLLGDSRQETQYF. The full variable domain, completed using reference TRBV9 and TRBJ2-5, is DSGVTQTPKHLITATGQRVTLRCSPRSGDLSVYWYQQSLDQGLQFLIQYYNGEERAKGNILERFSAQQFPDLHSELNLSSLELGDSALYFCASSVLLGDSRQETQYFGPGTRLLVL.

The genes are TRBV10-1 and TRBJ2-7, with 9 bases that match TRBD1. This CDR3 region has 15 residues. The V gene's germline CDR1 is WNHNN and CDR2 SYGVQD (reference sequence). J gave up 3 bases and V 9 bases, and 12 bases lay outside the gene matches. Here the CDR3 reads CASPSSRTGDYEQYF. The CDR3 coding sequence is TGCGCCAGTCCCTCTTCCAGGACAGGGGACTACGAGCAGTACTTC.

This clone was recorded once. This chain links TRBV5-6 with TRBJ1-5; TRBD1 agrees at 7 bases. J gave up 5 bases and V 2 bases, and 4 bases lay outside the gene matches. CDR3 size: 14 residues. Per germline, CDR1 SGHDT and CDR2 YYEEEE. CDR3 sequence reads: CASSFGQGDQPQHF. CDR3 in DNA: TGTGCCAGCAGCTTCGGGCAGGGGGATCAGCCCCAGCATTTT.

The chain carries TRBV9 and TRBJ2-7; 7 bases match TRBD2. The CDR3 consists of 15 residues. Germline V gives CDR1 SGDLS, CDR2 YYNGEE. The ends lost 0 bases at V and 4 bases at J; junction bases unmatched: 7. This CDR3 is CASSVEPSGAYEQYF. In nucleotides, the CDR3 is TGTGCCAGCAGCGTAGAGCCTAGCGGAGCTTACGAGCAGTACTTC.

The chain links TRBV7-8 to TRBJ1-2; TRBD1 aligns across 8 bases. The junction had 12 bases not matched to a gene; V was cut back by 2 bases and J by 10 bases. Germline-derived CDR1 and CDR2 are SGHVS and FQNEAQ. This CDR3 is 15 amino acids long. CDR3 protein: CASSLYGQGSGAYTF. The CDR3 nucleotides are TGTGCCAGCAGCTTATACGGACAGGGTAGTGGGGCCTACACCTTC.

V gene TRBV5-6 combines with J gene TRBJ2-7; 7 bases agree with TRBD1. Germline lookup yields CDR1 SGHDT and CDR2 YYEEEE. The CDR3 has 15 amino acids. V was pared by 5 bases and J by 4 bases, with 12 bases of the junction left unmatched. For the CDR3, the DNA is TGTGCCAGCAGTTCACGTAGGGGGCTCTTATACGAGCAGTACTTC. It translates to CASSSRRGLLYEQYF.

This clone qualifies as medium-sized. The genes are TRBV29-1 and TRBJ1-1; TRBD1 might be the D (6 bases). The ends were cut back, 5 bases at V and 11 bases at J, with 15 bases in the middle. CDR1 is SQVTM and CDR2 is ANQGSEA in the germline V gene. The CDR3 has 11 residues. DNA for the CDR3: TGCAGCGTTTCCAGGGGTGGATATGCTTTCTTT. Its protein product is CSVSRGGYAFF. The full variable domain, completed using reference TRBV29-1 and TRBJ1-1, is SAVISQKPSRDICQRGTSLTIQCQVDSQVTMMFWYRQQPGQSLTLIATANQGSEATYESGFVIDKFPISRPNLTFSTLTVSNMSPEDSSIYLCSVSRGGYAFFGQGTRLTVV.

The chain carries TRBV19 and TRBJ2-7; 7 positions agree with TRBD2. Germline V gene sequence: CDR1 LNHDA, CDR2 SQIVND (reference sequence). J gave up 3 bases and V 4 bases, and 6 bases lay outside the gene matches. The CDR3 is made up of 14 amino acids. The CDR3 region has the DNA TGTGCCAGTAGTACCCGGACGGGAGGCTACGAGCAGTACTTC. Translating it yields CASSTRTGGYEQYF.

The rearrangement uses TRBV19 and TRBJ1-1; D is perhaps TRBD1 (6 bases). CDR1 and CDR2 from the germline V gene are LNHDA and SQIVND (reference sequence). This CDR3 has 15 amino acids. Deletions cut 3 bases from V and 1 base from J, with 12 bases between. The CDR3, as DNA: TGTGCCAGTAGTATTTCAGGGGCAGGGAACACTGAAGCTTTCTTT. This gives the protein CASSISGAGNTEAFF. Together with reference TRBV19 and TRBJ1-1, the CDR3 gives the full variable domain: DGGITQSPKYLFRKEGQNVTLSCEQNLNHDAMYWYRQDPGQGLRLIYYSQIVNDFQKGDIAEGYSVSREKKESFPLTVTSAQKNPTAFYLCASSISGAGNTEAFFGQGTRLTVV.

The rearrangement joins TRBV19 to TRBJ2-7, with 7 nucleotides matching TRBD1. The V segment lost 5 bases and the J segment 2 bases; nucleotides outside the gene matches: 6. The CDR3 contains 14 residues. Per germline, CDR1 LNHDA and CDR2 SQIVND (reference sequence). Here the CDR3 DNA reads TGTGCCAGTAGTCCGACAGGGTACCCCTACGAGCAGTACTTC. As protein: CASSPTGYPYEQYF.

The genes are TRBV4-3 and TRBJ2-1; maybe TRBD2 (6 bases). Looked up from germline, CDR1 is LGHNA and CDR2 is YSLEER. CDR3 length: 17 amino acids. V was shortened by 4 bases and J by 2 bases, with 18 bases between the two germline ends. DNA of the CDR3: TGCGCCAGCAGCCTTTTACTAGCCGAACAACCCTACAATGAGCAGTTCTTC. Translated: CASSLLLAEQPYNEQFF.

The chain employs TRBV18 and TRBJ1-2; D remains ambiguous. CDR3 length equals 13 residues. V was cut by 3 bases and J by 4 bases, with 9 bases left in between. Looked up from germline, CDR1 is KGHSH and CDR2 is LQKENI. This chain's CDR3 is CASSPGSSYGYTF. The DNA for the CDR3 is TGTGCCAGCTCACCTGGCAGTTCCTATGGCTACACCTTC.

The J gene is TRBJ2-2, the V gene TRBV2; 8 bases fit TRBD1. CDR3 length: 14 amino acids. Per the germline V gene, CDR1 is SNHLY and CDR2 is FYNNEI. The junction had 2 bases not matched to a gene; V was cut back by 3 bases and J by 5 bases. Here the CDR3 reads CASSDRGQTGELFF. CDR3 nucleotide sequence: TGTGCCAGCAGTGACAGGGGGCAAACCGGGGAGCTGTTTTTT.

A word on this clone: An end of the junction does not agree with germline; a read error may underlie this. The gene calls are TRBV6-1 and TRBJ2-5, with 9 nucleotides matching TRBD2. There are 14 residues in the CDR3. Germline loops: CDR1 MNHNS, CDR2 SASEGT. CDR3 bases: TGTGCCACCAGTAGAGCGGGAGGCCAAGAGACCCAGTACTTC. It specifies CATSRAGGQETQYF.

V usage is TRBV27 and J usage is TRBJ2-3, with no clear D. The V end lost 0 bases, the J end lost 2 bases, and 6 bases lay between the germline ends. CDR3 length equals 14 residues. From germline, CDR1 is MNHEY and CDR2 SMNVEV (reference sequence). In DNA form, the CDR3 reads TGTGCCAGCAGTTTATCGTTCTTCACAGATACGCAGTATTTT. Protein sequence: CASSLSFFTDTQYF.

The rearrangement links TRBV4-1 to TRBJ2-3; 8 nucleotides line up with TRBD2. The trim removed 4 bases at V and 1 base at J, leaving 4 bases unmatched. CDR1 and CDR2 from the germline V gene are MGHRA and YSYEKL. This CDR3 has 15 amino acids. The CDR3 DNA is TGCGCCAGCAGCCGGATGGGACTAGGCACAGATACGCAGTATTTT. This encodes CASSRMGLGTDTQYF.

The chain joins TRBV5-8 to TRBJ1-1, with 9 bases lining up with TRBD1. The CDR3 runs 19 residues. Germline trimming cut 3 bases from V and 11 bases from J; bases unmatched to any gene: 26. The V gene's germline CDR1 is SGHTS and CDR2 YDEGEE. The CDR3 is CASSSPGPGTGMVFLLAFF. The DNA of the CDR3 is TGTGCCAGCAGCTCGCCGGGGCCGGGGACAGGGATGGTTTTTTTGTTGGCTTTCTTT.

The rearrangement links TRBV19 to TRBJ1-5, with TRBD1 identical over 7 bases. The CDR3 consists of 17 residues. V lost 3 bases to trimming and J lost 2 bases; unmatched junction nucleotides: 10. Per the germline V gene, CDR1 is LNHDA and CDR2 is SQIVND (reference sequence). DNA for the CDR3: TGTGCCAGTAGTATCCCTACCGACAGGGCGGGCAATCAGCCCCAGCATTTT. It codes for CASSIPTDRAGNQPQHF.

J is TRBJ2-2 and V is TRBV27; TRBD2 might be the D (7 bases). Trimming took 3 bases from V and 6 from J, leaving 11 bases between them. CDR1 is MNHEY and CDR2 is SMNVEV in the germline V gene (reference sequence). This CDR3 has 14 residues. The CDR3 nucleotides are TGTGCCAGCAGTTTTGGGGGGGCCGCCGGGGAGCTGTTTTTT. Amino acids: CASSFGGAAGELFF.